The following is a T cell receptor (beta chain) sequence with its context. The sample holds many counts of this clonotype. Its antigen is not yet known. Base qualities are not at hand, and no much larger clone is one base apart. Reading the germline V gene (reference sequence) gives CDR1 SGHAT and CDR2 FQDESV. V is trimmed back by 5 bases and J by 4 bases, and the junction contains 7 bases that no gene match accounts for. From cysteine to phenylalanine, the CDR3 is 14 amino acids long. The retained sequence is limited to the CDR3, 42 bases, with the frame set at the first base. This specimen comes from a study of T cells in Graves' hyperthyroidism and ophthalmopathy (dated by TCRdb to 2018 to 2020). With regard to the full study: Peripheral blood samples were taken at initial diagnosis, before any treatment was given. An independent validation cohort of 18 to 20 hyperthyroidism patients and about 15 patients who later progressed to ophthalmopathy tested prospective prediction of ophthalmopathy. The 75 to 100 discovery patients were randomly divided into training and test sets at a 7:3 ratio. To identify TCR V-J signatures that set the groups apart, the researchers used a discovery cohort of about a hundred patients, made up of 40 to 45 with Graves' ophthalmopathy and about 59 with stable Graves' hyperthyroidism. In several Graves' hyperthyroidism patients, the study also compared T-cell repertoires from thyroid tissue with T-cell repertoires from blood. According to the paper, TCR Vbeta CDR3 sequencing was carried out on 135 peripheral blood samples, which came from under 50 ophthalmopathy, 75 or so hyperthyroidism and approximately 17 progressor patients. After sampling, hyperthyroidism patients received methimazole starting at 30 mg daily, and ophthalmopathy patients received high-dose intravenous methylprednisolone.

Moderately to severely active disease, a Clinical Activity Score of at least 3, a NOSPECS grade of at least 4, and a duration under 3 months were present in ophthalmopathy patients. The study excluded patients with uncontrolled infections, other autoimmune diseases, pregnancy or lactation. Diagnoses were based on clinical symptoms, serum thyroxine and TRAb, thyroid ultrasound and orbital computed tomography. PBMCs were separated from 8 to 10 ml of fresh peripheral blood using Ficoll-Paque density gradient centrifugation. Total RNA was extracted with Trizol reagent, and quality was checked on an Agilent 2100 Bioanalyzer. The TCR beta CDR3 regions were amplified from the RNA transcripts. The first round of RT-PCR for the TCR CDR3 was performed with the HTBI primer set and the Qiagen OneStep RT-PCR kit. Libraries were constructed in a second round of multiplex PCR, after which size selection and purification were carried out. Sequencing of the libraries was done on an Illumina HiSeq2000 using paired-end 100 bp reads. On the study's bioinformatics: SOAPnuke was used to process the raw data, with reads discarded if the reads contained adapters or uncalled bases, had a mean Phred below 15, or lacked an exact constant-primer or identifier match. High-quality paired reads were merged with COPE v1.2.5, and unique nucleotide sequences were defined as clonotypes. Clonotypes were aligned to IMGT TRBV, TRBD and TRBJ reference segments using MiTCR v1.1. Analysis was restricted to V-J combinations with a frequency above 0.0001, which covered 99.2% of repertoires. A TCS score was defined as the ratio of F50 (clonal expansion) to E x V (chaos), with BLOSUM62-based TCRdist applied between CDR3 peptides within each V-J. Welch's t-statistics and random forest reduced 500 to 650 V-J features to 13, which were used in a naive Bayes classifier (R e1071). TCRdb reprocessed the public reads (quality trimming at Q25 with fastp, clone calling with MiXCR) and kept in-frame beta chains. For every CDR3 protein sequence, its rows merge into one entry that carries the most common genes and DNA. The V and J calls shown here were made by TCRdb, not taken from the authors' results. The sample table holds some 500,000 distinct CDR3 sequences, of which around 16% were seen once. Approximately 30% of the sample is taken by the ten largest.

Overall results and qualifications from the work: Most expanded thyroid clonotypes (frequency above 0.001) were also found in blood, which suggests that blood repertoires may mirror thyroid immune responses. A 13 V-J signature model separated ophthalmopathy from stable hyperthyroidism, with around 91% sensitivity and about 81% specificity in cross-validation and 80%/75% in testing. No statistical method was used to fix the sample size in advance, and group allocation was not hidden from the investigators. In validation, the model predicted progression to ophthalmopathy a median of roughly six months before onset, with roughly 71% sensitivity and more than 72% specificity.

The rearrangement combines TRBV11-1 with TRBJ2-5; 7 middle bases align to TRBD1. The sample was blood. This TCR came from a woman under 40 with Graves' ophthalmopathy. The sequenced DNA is TGTGCCAGCAGCCCCGACAGGGTTGGAGAGACCCAGTACTTC. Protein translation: CASSPDRVGETQYF.